This TCR beta chain was identified during a study of metastatic and nonmetastatic thyroid tumors (dated by TCRdb to about 2020). A note on the overall study: For patients with malignant and with benign thyroid disease, the researchers compared repertoires between peripheral blood samples and tumor or nodule tissue samples.

The paper's findings and limits, for the study overall: In both blood and tumor samples, malignant tumors were reported to have significantly higher TCR beta diversity than benign nodules.

The CDR3 spans 15 residues, from the cysteine through the phenylalanine. CDR3 DNA is the only sequence kept; it has 45 bases, read in frame from the first base. For CDR1 and CDR2, the germline V gene (reference sequence) lists MNHEY and SMNVEV. The germline ends are 14 bases apart after V is trimmed by 6 bases and J by 0 bases. A remark on this clone: Its antigen is still unknown. No base quality values were provided; no much bigger clone lies one nucleotide off.

Preparation of the library involved PCR. Sequenced on an Illumina HiSeq 4000. The TCR beta-chain CDR3 region of each patient was profiled by high-throughput sequencing. Per the original workflow: CDR3 differences across clinicopathological groups were used to build a classifier for discriminating distant-metastatic papillary thyroid cancer patients. Repertoire diversity was assessed with the Shannon index, and tumor-blood repertoire similarity with the Morisita-Horn index. In TCRdb, the public reads were trimmed at Q25 with fastp and aligned with MiXCR, with productive beta chains retained. The V and J calls and clone size come from TCRdb's table, not from the authors' own analysis. The sample profile shows 20,000 or so clones; roughly 29% of them were found once. The ten largest clones add up to roughly 6% of the sample. No patient had received any treatment before thyroid surgery. Using T-cell receptor beta sequencing, the researchers looked back retrospectively at clinical samples from patients, gathered between about 2011 and 2018.

The rearrangement joined TRBV27 to TRBJ1-1; a tentative D call is TRBD1 (5 bases match). The sequenced material came from blood. The TCR was taken from a female donor with papillary thyroid cancer or a benign thyroid nodule (not recorded which). Some clones in this sample may be carry-over from other donors' samples. This receptor carries the CDR3 CASRPPGGLNTEAFF. The base sequence is TGTGCCAGCAGGCCTCCGGGGGGGTTGAACACTGAAGCTTTCTTT.